Here is one T cell receptor beta chain with its context. Antigen specificity is unknown. The data stem from a study of cytomegalovirus exposure and HLA in healthy donors. The germline V gene encodes CDR1 SGHTA and CDR2 FQGTGA. The CDR3 is 15 residues long. V shed 3 bases and J 0 bases; nucleotides not matched to a gene: 2. Findings of the study overall: The listing of roughly 160 TCR beta chains classed them as cytomegalovirus-associated.

This PCR relied on a set of 60 Vbeta primers and 13 Jbeta primers. This table comes from immunoSEQ multiplex PCR, and its TCRdb copy is limited to in-frame clones, with some not included. The table lists 150,000 or so clones, roughly 77% of them singletons. The TCR comes from a man aged 25 to 40 in good health and CMV-seropositive. The material sequenced was PBMCs. The rearrangement joins TRBV7-3 to TRBJ2-1, with TRBD2 identical over 7 bases. CDR3 region: CASSFTSDSYNEQFF. The CDR3 DNA follows: TGTGCCAGCAGCTTTACTAGCGACTCCTACAATGAGCAGTTCTTC.